The 26 T cell receptor beta chains in this list originate from one sample, sequenced in a study of HIV-infected patients and healthy controls (dated by TCRdb to the mid-2010s). Since whole blood was used without any cell fractionation, the repertoire reflected all peripheral T cells in unsorted form. Receptors were amplified or captured by 5' RACE. The sequencing machine was an Illumina MiSeq. Roughly 510 ng RNA was reverse transcribed with SuperScript III using primers against the alpha and beta constant regions. Separate alpha and beta chain libraries were generated by chain-specific third strand synthesis with multiplexing indices. The raw public data were reprocessed by TCRdb itself: fastp quality trimming at Q25, MiXCR clonotype calling, in-frame beta chains only. Rows merge per CDR3 protein into single entries with the most common DNA and genes. The sample includes fewer than 20,000 distinct CDR3 sequences, with more than 10% observed a single time. The top ten clones comprise 11% of the sample.

The sequencing input was blood. These receptor sequences come from an adult in good health.

This clonotype has at least ten counts. The rearrangement joins TRBV19 to TRBJ1-6; a possible D gene is TRBD1 (6 bases). The CDR3 is 14 residues long. Looked up from germline, CDR1 is LNHDA and CDR2 is SQIVND (reference sequence). Trimming took 4 bases from V and 7 from J, leaving 11 bases between them. DNA for the CDR3: TGTGCCAGTAGTACCAGGGGCGGGAATTCACCCCTCCACTTT. It encodes CASSTRGGNSPLHF.

The chain combines TRBV4-2 with TRBJ1-1; D gene uncertain. V was cut by 6 bases and J by 11 bases, with 16 bases left in between. The CDR3 runs to 12 residues. Germline assignment: CDR1 LGHNA and CDR2 YNFKEQ. DNA for the CDR3: TGTGCCAGCAGTGTAGGCGGTGGCGGGGCTTTCTTT. The encoded protein is CASSVGGGGAFF.

The chain employs TRBV24-1 and TRBJ1-4; D uncertain. V shed 3 bases and J shed 8 bases, with 12 bases lying between them. Germline CDR1 KGHDR, CDR2 SFDVKD. The CDR3 extends over 14 amino acids. Here the CDR3 DNA reads TGTGCCACCAGTGATCCAGCTAAGGGCGAAAAACTGTTTTTT. Its translation: CATSDPAKGEKLFF.

The table lists this clonotype with many counts. The V and J genes are TRBV12-3 or TRBV12-4 and TRBJ1-4; possible D gene TRBD1, 5 bases. CDR3 length: 14 residues. The ends were cut back, 6 bases at V and 8 bases at J, with 16 bases in the middle. CDR3 protein: CASRPFGGREKLFF. CDR3 nucleotide sequence: TGTGCCAGCAGACCTTTCGGGGGGAGAGAAAAACTGTTTTTT.

In its sample, this clonotype was seen a few times. The V call is TRBV5-1, the J call TRBJ2-7; D might be TRBD2 (5 bases). The CDR3 contains 13 residues. V shed 0 bases and J shed 4 bases, with 8 bases lying between them. CDR1 and CDR2 from the germline V gene are SGHRS and YFSETQ. The CDR3 DNA is TGCGCCAGCAGCTTGGGGACGGGATACGAGCAGTACTTC. It specifies CASSLGTGYEQYF.

The rearrangement uses TRBV10-3 and TRBJ1-3, with D maybe TRBD1 (5 bases). The CDR3 has 21 amino acids. Germline V gives CDR1 ENHRY, CDR2 SYGVKD. Trimming shortened V by 2 bases and J by 0 bases, and 26 bases separated the two germline ends. DNA for the CDR3: TGTGCCATCAGTGAGATGACGGGACCGCGCCCGGGCTCTCCCTCTGGAAACACCATATATTTT. It codes for CAISEMTGPRPGSPSGNTIYF.

This clonotype was found many times. The chain employs TRBV7-9 and TRBJ1-1; D may be TRBD1 (6 bases). This CDR3 contains 16 residues. The ends were cut back, 2 bases at V and 4 bases at J, with 17 bases in the middle. Per the germline V gene, CDR1 is SEHNR and CDR2 is FQNEAQ (reference sequence). CDR3 sequence (DNA): TGTGCCAGCAGCTTACGGTCAGGGGCGGCGGGCACTGAAGCTTTCTTT. Translated: CASSLRSGAAGTEAFF. Using reference TRBV7-9 and TRBJ1-1 for the parts outside the CDR3, the full variable domain is DTGVSQNPRHKITKRGQNVTFRCDPISEHNRLYWYRQTLGQGPEFLTYFQNEAQLEKSRLLSDRFSAERPKGSFSTLEIQRTEQGDSAMYLCASSLRSGAAGTEAFFGQGTRLTVV.

At least ten counts were recorded for this clonotype. The chain carries TRBV28 and TRBJ2-6; no reliable D call. Looked up from germline, CDR1 is MDHEN and CDR2 is SYDVKM. The CDR3 is made up of 13 amino acids. With 8 bases removed from V and 4 bases from J, the gap between germline ends came to 9 bases. CDR3 amino acids: CASEKPGANVLTF. CDR3 DNA: TGTGCCAGCGAGAAACCGGGGGCCAACGTCCTGACTTTC.

By frequency in the sample, this clonotype is medium-sized. CDR3 DNA: TGTGCCAGCAGTGGGGGACGGGAGGGCTCCTATAATTCACCCCTCCACTTT. Protein sequence: CASSGGREGSYNSPLHF. V usage is TRBV2 and J usage is TRBJ1-6, with D possibly matching TRBD1 (5 bases). Trimming stripped 4 bases from V and 0 bases from J, with 13 bases between. The CDR3 spans 17 residues. Germline-derived CDR1 and CDR2 are SNHLY and FYNNEI.

The table lists this clonotype with many counts. This rearrangement joins TRBV12-3 or TRBV12-4 to TRBJ1-1; 8 bases line up with TRBD1. The CDR3 spans 14 residues. V shed 4 bases and J 6 bases; nucleotides not matched to a gene: 7. CDR3 residues: CASSSWTGLAEAFF. In DNA form, the CDR3 reads TGTGCCAGCAGTTCCTGGACAGGGCTAGCTGAAGCTTTCTTT.

This clonotype was seen repeatedly, ten times or more. The rearrangement uses TRBV29-1 and TRBJ1-2; D not certain. V lost 7 bases and J lost 1, with 13 bases in between. Germline-derived CDR1 and CDR2 are SQVTM and ANQGSEA. The CDR3 is made up of 13 amino acids. CDR3 protein: CSAGEEFNYGYTF. CDR3 bases: TGCAGCGCTGGGGAGGAATTTAACTATGGCTACACCTTC.

Many counts were recorded for this clonotype. V gene TRBV6-1 combines with J gene TRBJ1-5, with a tentative D call TRBD1 (6 bases). Germline loops: CDR1 MNHNS, CDR2 SASEGT. The germline V and J ends were trimmed by 6 bases and 3 bases, with 12 bases remaining between them. The CDR3 has 14 amino acids. This chain's CDR3 is CASSDGTLNQPQHF. CDR3 nucleotides: TGTGCCAGCAGCGACGGGACACTCAATCAGCCCCAGCATTTT.

This clonotype appeared a few times. The chain has TRBV6-5 and TRBJ2-2, with D unresolved. The CDR3 length is 14 residues. Germline CDR1 reads MNHEY; CDR2 reads SVGAGI. Trimming removed 3 bases at V and 6 bases at J, with 11 bases between. The CDR3 bases are TGTGCCAGCAGTTATCCCGGGTCGTCCGGGGAGCTGTTTTTT. It is translated as CASSYPGSSGELFF.

This clonotype occurred many times. V usage is TRBV2 and J usage is TRBJ2-1; tentatively, D is TRBD1 or TRBD2 (6 bases each). CDR1 SNHLY and CDR2 FYNNEI come from the germline V gene. This CDR3 is 15 amino acids long. Trimming cost V 8 bases and J 7 bases, with 21 bases left between them. Here the CDR3 DNA reads TGTGCCAGCCGGACGACGGGGGCCCTTGGGAATGAGCAGTTCTTC. Translated: CASRTTGALGNEQFF.

By sample share, this clonotype is medium-sized. The chain recombines TRBV7-2 with TRBJ2-3; TRBD2 matches at 7 bases. Trimming took 5 bases from V and 0 from J; bases not matched to a gene: 2. Germline V gives CDR1 SGHTA, CDR2 FQGNSA. This CDR3 is 14 amino acids long. CDR3 amino acids: CASSPAGSTDTQYF. The CDR3, as DNA: TGTGCCAGCAGCCCAGCGGGGAGCACAGATACGCAGTATTTT.

This clonotype has at least ten counts. The rearrangement links TRBV14 to TRBJ2-3; D unclear. This CDR3 is built from 13 residues. CDR1 and CDR2 (germline): SGHDN, FVKESK. V dropped 0 bases and J dropped 13 bases, with 14 bases sitting between them. CDR3 residues: CASSQDRASPKYF. CDR3 in DNA: TGTGCCAGCAGCCAAGACCGGGCGTCCCCTAAGTATTTT.

A few counts support this clonotype. This chain joins TRBV28 and TRBJ1-5; D unresolved. V lost 2 bases, J lost 7 bases, and 15 bases lay in between. Germline V gene sequence: CDR1 MDHEN, CDR2 SYDVKM. This CDR3 region has 15 residues. In DNA, the CDR3 is TGTGCCAGCAGTTTACAATCTTGGCAAGGGCAGCCCCAGCATTTT. Its translation is CASSLQSWQGQPQHF.

This clonotype rates as medium-sized (0.01 to 0.1%). The chain links TRBV20-1 to TRBJ1-1; 7 positions agree with TRBD1. V lost 3 bases and J lost 3; bases outside the gene matches: 4. The CDR3 runs 13 residues. Germline CDR1 is DFQATT and CDR2 is SNEGSKA (reference sequence). The CDR3 bases are TGCAGTGCTAGTCCAGGGGGACACACTGAAGCTTTCTTT. It yields the protein CSASPGGHTEAFF.

V gene TRBV2 combines with J gene TRBJ2-1; 11 bases match TRBD2. This CDR3 is 15 amino acids long. Trimming at V came to 5 bases and at J to 5 bases, leaving 5 bases not matched to a gene. Germline CDR1 and CDR2: SNHLY and FYNNEI. This CDR3 reads CASSPTSGTHNEQFF. As DNA, the CDR3 is TGTGCCAGCAGTCCGACTAGCGGGACGCACAATGAGCAGTTCTTC.

This clonotype is medium-sized (0.01 to 0.1%) by share. The chain is built from TRBV3-1 and TRBJ1-5, with D tentatively TRBD1 (5 bases). The CDR3 sequence is 15 residues long. The germline V gene has CDR1 LGHDT and CDR2 YNNKEL (reference sequence). V was clipped by 1 base and J by 7 bases, with 14 bases between them. CDR3 coding DNA: TGTGCCAGCAGCCAAGGGGGAGGGGTCGGACAGCCCCAGCATTTT. This gives the protein CASSQGGGVGQPQHF. Full variable domain (outside the CDR3, taken from reference TRBV3-1 and TRBJ1-5): DTAVSQTPKYLVTQMGNDKSIKCEQNLGHDTMYWYKQDSKKFLKIMFSYNNKELIINETVPNRFSPKSPDKAHLNLHINSLELGDSAVYFCASSQGGGVGQPQHFGDGTRLSIL.

The chain is built from TRBV6-5 and TRBJ2-7; 8 positions match TRBD1. There are 15 residues in the CDR3. Germline values: CDR1 MNHEY, CDR2 SVGAGI. J lost 2 bases, V lost 5 bases, and 8 bases had no gene match. For the CDR3, the DNA is TGTGCCAGCAGTGCCACCGGGACAGGTACCTACGAGCAGTACTTC. It is translated as CASSATGTGTYEQYF.

This clonotype was observed at least ten times. The rearrangement joins TRBV12-5 to TRBJ2-6, with D hard to call. Germline V lookup: CDR1 LGHNT, CDR2 FRNRAP. This CDR3 has 13 residues. Between the trimmed V and J ends, which lost 3 bases and 4 bases, there was a span of 4 bases. The CDR3 coding sequence is TGTGCTAGTGGTTTATACGGGGCCAACGTCCTGACTTTC. Translated, it gives CASGLYGANVLTF.

In its sample, this clonotype was seen many times. CDR3 sequence reads: CASSLRTAPPYEQYF. The CDR3 coding sequence is TGTGCCAGCAGCCTTCGGACGGCGCCCCCCTACGAGCAGTACTTC. The gene calls are TRBV14 and TRBJ2-7; D is uncertain. The germline gives CDR1 SGHDN, CDR2 FVKESK. The CDR3 totals 15 residues. The ends were cut back, 4 bases at V and 2 bases at J, with 15 bases in the middle.

This clonotype was seen a handful of times. The V gene is TRBV13, the J gene TRBJ1-1, with D possibly TRBD1 on 6 matching bases. This CDR3 spans 11 amino acids. Looked up from germline, CDR1 is PRHDT and CDR2 is FYEKMQ (reference sequence). Deletions cut 9 bases from V and 8 bases from J, with 13 bases between. The CDR3 sequence: CASGGAVEAFF. In DNA form, the CDR3 reads TGTGCCAGTGGGGGGGCAGTCGAAGCTTTCTTT.

Many counts were recorded for this clonotype. The genes are TRBV7-2 and TRBJ2-2; D possibly corresponds to TRBD2 (5 bases). V was cut by 5 bases and J by 3 bases, with 10 bases left in between. The CDR3 length is 14 residues. Germline V gene data show CDR1 as SGHTA and CDR2 as FQGNSA. CDR3 region: CASSRGSHTGELFF. The CDR3 nucleotides are TGTGCCAGCAGCCGAGGGAGTCACACCGGGGAGCTGTTTTTT.

Sample share makes this clonotype medium-sized. This sequence joins TRBV7-9 and TRBJ2-3; D not resolved. The CDR3 contains 13 residues. Germline CDR1 and CDR2: SEHNR and FQNEAQ (reference sequence). V shed 8 bases and J shed 1 base, with 10 bases lying between them. The CDR3 spells CASVRGGTDTQYF. The CDR3 DNA reads TGTGCCAGCGTACGAGGAGGCACAGATACGCAGTATTTT. The whole variable domain, filled in from reference TRBV7-9 and TRBJ2-3, reads DTGVSQNPRHKITKRGQNVTFRCDPISEHNRLYWYRQTLGQGPEFLTYFQNEAQLEKSRLLSDRFSAERPKGSFSTLEIQRTEQGDSAMYLCASVRGGTDTQYFGPGTRLTVL.